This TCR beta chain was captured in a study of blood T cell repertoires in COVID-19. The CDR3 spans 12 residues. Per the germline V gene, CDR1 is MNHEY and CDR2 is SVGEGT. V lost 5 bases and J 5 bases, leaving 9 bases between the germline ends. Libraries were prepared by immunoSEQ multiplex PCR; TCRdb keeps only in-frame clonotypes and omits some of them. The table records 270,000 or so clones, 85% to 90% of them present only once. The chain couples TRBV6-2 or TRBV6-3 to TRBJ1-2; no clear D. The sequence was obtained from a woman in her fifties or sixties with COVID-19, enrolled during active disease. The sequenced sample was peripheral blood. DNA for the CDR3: TGTGCCAGCAGTCCCCCGAGGTATGGCTACACCTTC. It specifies CASSPPRYGYTF.